The source of this T cell receptor (beta chain) is a study of blood T cell repertoires in COVID-19. For the study at large: PBMCs, B-cell-depleted T cells, or T cells provided the cDNA or gDNA that made up the material.

Libraries were prepared by immunoSEQ multiplex PCR; TCRdb keeps only in-frame clonotypes and omits some of them. Among 150,000 to 200,000 clones listed, approximately 81% were seen once. Per germline, CDR1 SGHTS and CDR2 YDEGEE. Unmatched junction bases numbered 4, after V lost 4 bases and J lost 0 bases. The CDR3 has 15 amino acids. The sequence was obtained from a human donor with acute or convalescent COVID-19. The donor label of this sample is uncertain. The V gene is TRBV5-8, the J gene TRBJ1-5; 7 positions match TRBD1. The sequenced sample was peripheral blood. The DNA of the CDR3 is TGTGCCAGCAGCCCCGGGACAGTTAGCAATCAGCCCCAGCATTTT. Translated: CASSPGTVSNQPQHF.